Sequencing of this TCR beta chain was carried out in a study of T-cell memory formation after mild COVID-19. The length of the CDR3 is 15 residues. Germline V gene sequence: CDR1 SGHTA, CDR2 FQGNSA. V shed 5 bases and J shed 5 bases, with 13 bases lying between them. Using its own MiXCR run on the 5' RACE reads, TCRdb lists one record per CDR3 protein. Among approximately 500,000 distinct CDR3 sequences listed, 25% were seen once. The sequenced material came from PBMCs or a T cell subset sorted from them (not recorded which). The rearrangement joins TRBV7-2 to TRBJ1-6; perhaps TRBD1 as D (6 bases). The clonotype comes from an adult woman who had mild COVID-19 (a few samples of this study predate the infection). Cell type and time point are not known. The chain's CDR3 is CASSRQRTDNSPLHF. CDR3 nucleotide sequence: TGTGCCAGCAGCCGCCAACGGACAGATAATTCACCCCTCCACTTT.